This is a list of T cell receptor beta chains from one sample in a study of blood T cell repertoires in COVID-19. Libraries were prepared by immunoSEQ multiplex PCR; TCRdb keeps only in-frame clonotypes and omits some of them. Of fewer than 150,000 clones in the sample, around 87% were seen once. Sequences were obtained from peripheral blood. The receptors derive from a woman in her 70s with acute or convalescent COVID-19. Each CDR3 is given with its conserved first and last residue. Each record gives: V gene, CDR3 length, clone size, J gene, D gene, CDR3 protein, CDR3 DNA. A D gene is named only where the DNA matches it firmly. Size is stated for part of the rows, as once, few or many counts, or as a class when the clone is expanded.

>TRBV9|16|.|TRBJ2-1|.
CASSDPRAPGGNEQFF
TGTGCCAGCAGCGACCCGAGGGCCCCAGGGGGGAATGAGCAGTTCTTC
>TRBV27|15|.|TRBJ1-6|TRBD1
CASSFGQGGNSPLHF
TGTGCCAGCAGTTTTGGACAGGGGGGTAATTCACCCCTCCACTTT
>TRBV2|15|.|TRBJ1-4|.
CASTLGLPGYEKLFF
TGTGCCAGCACCTTAGGCTTGCCAGGGTATGAAAAACTGTTTTTT
>TRBV24-1|17|.|TRBJ2-6|.
CATSDPRTVSGANVLTF
TGTGCCACCAGTGATCCAAGGACAGTCTCTGGGGCCAACGTCCTGACTTTC
>TRBV5-1|13|.|TRBJ1-5|.
CASSFNGNQPQHF
TGCGCCAGCAGCTTTAATGGCAATCAGCCCCAGCATTTT
>TRBV7-9|14|.|TRBJ1-5|TRBD1
CASSLGTGNQPQHF
TGTGCCAGCAGCCTGGGGACAGGCAATCAGCCCCAGCATTTT
>TRBV7-9|14|.|TRBJ2-7|TRBD1
CASSLRTGIGEQYF
TGTGCCAGCAGCTTAAGGACAGGGATTGGTGAGCAGTACTTC
>TRBV18|16|.|TRBJ1-3|.
CASSGELQISGNTIYF
TGTGCCAGCTCAGGGGAGTTACAGATCTCTGGAAACACCATATATTTT
>TRBV19|15|.|TRBJ2-1|TRBD1
CASKPGQGSYNEQFF
TGTGCCAGTAAACCGGGACAGGGGTCCTACAATGAGCAGTTCTTC
>TRBV18|14|.|TRBJ1-2|.
CASSPPGRGYGYTF
TGTGCCAGCTCACCACCAGGTCGGGGCTATGGCTACACCTTC
>TRBV6-6|13|.|TRBJ1-3|.
CASKRGDGNTIYF
TGTGCCAGCAAAAGGGGCGACGGAAACACCATATATTTT
>TRBV21-1|14|.|TRBJ2-7|.
CASNLGERMYEQYF
TGTGCCAGCAACCTGGGAGAGAGGATGTACGAGCAGTACTTC
>TRBV30|16|.|TRBJ1-2|TRBD1
CAWSEGTGPAGYGYTF
TGTGCCTGGAGTGAAGGGACAGGCCCTGCCGGTTATGGCTACACCTTC
>TRBV6-1|15|.|TRBJ2-2|TRBD1
CASSEQGARTGELFF
TGTGCCAGCAGTGAACAGGGGGCAAGGACCGGGGAGCTGTTTTTT
>TRBV6-5|15|once|TRBJ2-3|TRBD2
CASSYSHGEGGTQYF
TGTGCCAGCAGTTACTCTCATGGGGAGGGTGGTACGCAGTATTTT
>TRBV19|15|.|TRBJ1-5|TRBD1
CASSISQGASQPQHF
TGTGCCAGTAGTATCTCCCAGGGGGCTTCTCAGCCCCAGCATTTT
>TRBV4-1|15|.|TRBJ1-4|.
CASSQSRGPNEKLFF
TGCGCCAGCAGCCAAAGTCGTGGGCCGAATGAAAAACTGTTTTTT
>TRBV7-9|12|.|TRBJ2-1|.
CASSSAPSQQFF
TGTGCCAGCAGCTCAGCCCCTAGTCAACAGTTCTTC
>TRBV6-5|15|.|TRBJ1-5|.
CASSYYGHPNQPQHF
TGTGCCAGCAGTTACTATGGGCACCCCAATCAGCCCCAGCATTTT
>TRBV5-4|15|.|TRBJ2-4|TRBD1
CASSYLGTGGNIQYF
TGTGCCAGCAGCTACCTCGGGACAGGGGGAAACATTCAGTACTTC
>TRBV5-1|16|.|TRBJ2-3|.
CASSLLTGGRTDTQYF
TGCGCCAGCAGCTTGTTAACGGGGGGCCGCACAGATACGCAGTATTTT
>TRBV5-1|14|.|TRBJ1-6|TRBD1
CASSRTGRNSPLHF
TGCGCCAGCAGCAGGACAGGGCGTAATTCACCCCTCCACTTT
>TRBV30|11|.|TRBJ2-7|TRBD2
CAWSRERGEYF
TGTGCCTGGAGCCGCGAACGGGGGGAGTACTTC
>TRBV9|14|.|TRBJ2-3|.
CASFPRTGTDTQYF
TGTGCCAGCTTCCCGAGGACGGGGACAGATACGCAGTATTTT
>TRBV5-1|15|.|TRBJ1-5|TRBD1
CASSIIPGQNQPQHF
TGCGCCAGCAGCATTATTCCGGGACAGAATCAGCCCCAGCATTTT
>TRBV7-9|14|.|TRBJ2-2|.
CASSLGGLAGELFF
TGTGCCAGCAGCTTAGGGGGACTTGCCGGGGAGCTGTTTTTT
>TRBV19|15|.|TRBJ2-3|TRBD2
CASSLLAGGTDTQYF
TGTGCCAGTAGTTTACTAGCGGGTGGAACAGATACGCAGTATTTT
>TRBV28|14|.|TRBJ2-7|TRBD2
CASISSGDLLEQYF
TGTGCCAGCATATCCAGCGGGGACCTGCTGGAGCAGTACTTC
>TRBV18|14|.|TRBJ2-7|TRBD2
CASSPPPGGDEQYF
TGTGCCAGCTCACCACCACCGGGAGGTGACGAGCAGTACTTC
>TRBV10-2|14|.|TRBJ2-1|TRBD1
CASSGGGSYNEQFF
TGCGCCAGCAGTGGAGGGGGCTCGTACAATGAGCAGTTCTTC
>TRBV7-3|15|once|TRBJ2-3|.
CASSLTGLVTDTQYF
TGTGCCAGCAGCTTAACGGGTCTAGTCACAGATACGCAGTATTTT
>TRBV30|12|.|TRBJ1-2|TRBD1
CAWSRDSDGYTF
TGTGCCTGGAGCCGGGACAGCGATGGCTACACCTTC
>TRBV7-3|15|.|TRBJ1-1|TRBD1
CASSLRQGQNTEAFF
TGTGCCAGCAGCTTAAGACAGGGACAGAACACTGAAGCTTTCTTT
>TRBV6-2/TRBV6-3|13|.|TRBJ1-5|.
CASSYGPYQPQHF
TGTGCCAGCAGTTACGGGCCCTATCAGCCCCAGCATTTT
>TRBV30|12|.|TRBJ1-2|.
CAWMRGSRGYTF
TGTGCCTGGATGCGGGGGTCGCGCGGCTACACCTTC
>TRBV7-9|16|many|TRBJ1-5|TRBD1
CASSTGQGGSNQPQHF
TGTGCCAGCAGCACTGGACAGGGGGGAAGCAATCAGCCCCAGCATTTT
>TRBV6-5|14|.|TRBJ1-2|TRBD1
CASSRQQGTYGYTF
TGTGCCAGCAGCCGTCAACAGGGGACCTATGGCTACACCTTC
>TRBV30|14|once|TRBJ1-6|.
CAWRAWPDTSPLHF
TGTGCCTGGAGGGCATGGCCAGATACTTCACCCCTCCACTTT
>TRBV27|14|.|TRBJ1-1|TRBD1
CASSFDRVSTEAFF
TGTGCCAGCAGTTTCGACAGGGTATCGACTGAAGCTTTCTTT
>TRBV18|16|.|TRBJ2-5|.
CASSPLALVAQETQYF
TGTGCCAGCTCACCTCTAGCACTAGTTGCACAAGAGACCCAGTACTTC
>TRBV3-1/TRBV3-2|17|.|TRBJ1-6|.
CASSQDRQSSYNSPLHF
TGTGCCAGCAGCCAGGACAGACAGAGCTCCTATAATTCACCCCTCCACTTT
>TRBV6-5|14|.|TRBJ1-5|.
CASSYSQGVQPQHF
TGTGCCAGCAGTTACTCGCAAGGGGTCCAGCCCCAGCATTTT
>TRBV28|13|.|TRBJ2-7|.
CASSNQGSYEQYF
TGTGCCAGCAGCAACCAGGGGTCCTACGAGCAGTACTTC
>TRBV7-9|13|.|TRBJ1-1|.
CASSLGTGQQAFF
TGTGCCAGCAGCTTAGGAACAGGGCAACAAGCTTTCTTT
>TRBV2|15|.|TRBJ1-5|TRBD1
CASRPRDRENQPQHF
TGTGCCAGCAGGCCCCGGGACAGAGAGAATCAGCCCCAGCATTTT
>TRBV30|15|.|TRBJ2-3|TRBD1
CAWSAGQGFTDTQYF
TGTGCCTGGAGTGCCGGACAGGGCTTCACAGATACGCAGTATTTT
>TRBV15|13|.|TRBJ2-7|.
CATSRAPGYEQYF
TGTGCCACCAGCAGAGCCCCGGGCTACGAGCAGTACTTC
>TRBV5-4|16|.|TRBJ2-3|TRBD2
CASSQPSSGATDTQYF
TGTGCCAGCAGCCAGCCATCTAGCGGGGCAACAGATACGCAGTATTTT
>TRBV5-1|17|.|TRBJ1-5|.
CASSLAWQGSGNQPQHF
TGCGCCAGCAGCTTGGCCTGGCAGGGGAGTGGCAATCAGCCCCAGCATTTT
>TRBV4-1|14|.|TRBJ1-2|TRBD1
CASSKPGQSYGYTF
TGCGCCAGCAGCAAACCGGGACAGAGCTATGGCTACACCTTC
>TRBV28|15|.|TRBJ1-4|.
CASSYSGQVNEKLFF
TGTGCCAGCAGCTATTCGGGACAAGTAAATGAAAAACTGTTTTTT